This TCR beta chain was obtained from a study of shared clonotypes between healthy human individuals. Background on the study: The donor group consisted of a couple of women and three men, aged 18 to 49.

V lost 4 bases, J lost 0 bases, and 16 bases lay in between. The CDR3 covers 17 residues. Germline V CDR1 and CDR2: SGHNT, YYREEE (reference sequence). This clone came up once. The repertoire was sequenced with immunoSEQ multiplex PCR; TCRdb's copy has only in-frame clones and lacks some. The data show 2 million to 2.5 million clones, approximately 96% seen once. Sequences were obtained from naive CD4+ T cells sorted from blood. Subset reported: CD45RA+ positively selected. The chain employs TRBV5-4 and TRBJ2-2, with a weak D call TRBD1 (5 bases). The sequence was obtained from a man aged 18 to 30 in good health. CDR3 DNA: TGTGCCAGCAGCGTCCCCTGGGGCGGCGCGAACACCGGGGAGCTGTTTTTT. It encodes CASSVPWGGANTGELFF.